The source of this T cell receptor (beta chain) is a study of blood T cell repertoires in COVID-19. Study-level information: Spain, Italy and the United States supplied samples that represented acute and convalescent COVID-19. T cells, B-cell-depleted T cells, or PBMCs supplied cDNA or gDNA.

Per germline, CDR1 MDHEN and CDR2 SYDVKM. The germline V and J ends were trimmed by 4 bases and 0 bases, with 13 bases remaining between them. This CDR3 has 16 amino acids. As originally analysed: Nucleated cell counts were estimated from reference gene primer amplification. Generated by immunoSEQ multiplex PCR, the TCRdb table keeps only in-frame clones and is missing some. Clone size and V and J calls were adopted from that table, with D and trimming inferred from the DNA. The data contain some 70,000 clones, approximately 89% of them singletons. The chain carries TRBV28 and TRBJ1-3, with D possibly matching TRBD1 (6 bases). The receptor's source is a woman aged 65 to 85 with acute or convalescent COVID-19. The sequencing input was peripheral blood. The CDR3 reads CASSSLTGSSGNTIYF. For the CDR3, the DNA is TGTGCCAGCAGTTCCCTCACAGGGAGCTCTGGAAACACCATATATTTT.